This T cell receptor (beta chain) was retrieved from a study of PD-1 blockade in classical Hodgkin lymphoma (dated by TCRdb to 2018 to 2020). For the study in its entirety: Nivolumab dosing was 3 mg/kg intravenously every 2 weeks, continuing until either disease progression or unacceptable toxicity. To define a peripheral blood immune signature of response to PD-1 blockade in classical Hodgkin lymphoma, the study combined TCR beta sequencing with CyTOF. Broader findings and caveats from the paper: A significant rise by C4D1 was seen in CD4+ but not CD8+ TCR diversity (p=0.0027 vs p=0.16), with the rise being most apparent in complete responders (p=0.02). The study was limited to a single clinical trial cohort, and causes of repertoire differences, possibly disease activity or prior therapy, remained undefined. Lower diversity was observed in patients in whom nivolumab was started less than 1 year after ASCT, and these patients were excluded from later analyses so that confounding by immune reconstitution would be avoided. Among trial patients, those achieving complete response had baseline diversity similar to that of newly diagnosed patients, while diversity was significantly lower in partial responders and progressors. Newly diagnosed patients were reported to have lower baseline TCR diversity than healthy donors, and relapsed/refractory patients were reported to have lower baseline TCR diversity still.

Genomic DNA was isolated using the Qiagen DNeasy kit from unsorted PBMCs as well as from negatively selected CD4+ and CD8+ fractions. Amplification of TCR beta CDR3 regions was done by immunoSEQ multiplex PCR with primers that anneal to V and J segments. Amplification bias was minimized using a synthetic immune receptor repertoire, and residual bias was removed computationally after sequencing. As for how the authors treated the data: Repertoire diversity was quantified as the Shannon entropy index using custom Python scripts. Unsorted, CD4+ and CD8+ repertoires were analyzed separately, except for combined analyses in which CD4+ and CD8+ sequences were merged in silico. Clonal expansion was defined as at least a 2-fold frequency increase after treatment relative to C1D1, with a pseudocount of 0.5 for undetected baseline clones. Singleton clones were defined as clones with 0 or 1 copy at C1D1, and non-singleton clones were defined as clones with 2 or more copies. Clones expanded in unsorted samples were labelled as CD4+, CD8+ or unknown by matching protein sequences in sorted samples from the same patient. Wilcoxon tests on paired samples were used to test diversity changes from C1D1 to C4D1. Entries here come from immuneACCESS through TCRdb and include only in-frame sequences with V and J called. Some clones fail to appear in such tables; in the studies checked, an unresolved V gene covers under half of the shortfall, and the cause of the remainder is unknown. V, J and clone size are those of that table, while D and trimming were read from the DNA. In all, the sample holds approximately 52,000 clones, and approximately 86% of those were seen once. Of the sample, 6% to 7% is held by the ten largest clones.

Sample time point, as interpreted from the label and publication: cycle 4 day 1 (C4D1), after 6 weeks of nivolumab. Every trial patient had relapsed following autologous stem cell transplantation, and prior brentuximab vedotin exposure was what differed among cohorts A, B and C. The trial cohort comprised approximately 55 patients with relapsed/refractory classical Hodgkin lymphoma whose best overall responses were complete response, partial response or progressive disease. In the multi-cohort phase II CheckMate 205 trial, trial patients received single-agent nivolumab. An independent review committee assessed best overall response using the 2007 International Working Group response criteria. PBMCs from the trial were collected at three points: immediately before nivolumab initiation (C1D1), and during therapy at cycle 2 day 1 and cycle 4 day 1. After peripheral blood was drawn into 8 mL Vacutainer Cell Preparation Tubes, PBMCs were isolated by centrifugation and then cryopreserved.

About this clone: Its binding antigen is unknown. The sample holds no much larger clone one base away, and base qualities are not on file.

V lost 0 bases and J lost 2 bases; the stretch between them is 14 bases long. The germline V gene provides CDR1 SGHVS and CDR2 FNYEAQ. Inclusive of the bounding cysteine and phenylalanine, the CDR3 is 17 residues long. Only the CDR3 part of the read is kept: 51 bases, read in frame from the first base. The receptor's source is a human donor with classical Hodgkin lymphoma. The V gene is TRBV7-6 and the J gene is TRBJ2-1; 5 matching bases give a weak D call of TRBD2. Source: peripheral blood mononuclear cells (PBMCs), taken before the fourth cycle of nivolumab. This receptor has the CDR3 CASSLAVGRAPYNEQFF. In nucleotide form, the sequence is TGTGCCAGCAGCTTAGCGGTAGGGCGGGCTCCCTACAATGAGCAGTTCTTC.